Presented here are 27 T cell receptor beta chains from one specimen sequenced in a study of control samples from healthy donors and cancer patients. Using immunoSEQ multiplex PCR, the repertoire was profiled, and TCRdb retains in-frame clones only, with some absent. Of fewer than 200,000 clones in the sample, around nine tenths were seen once. Sequencing was performed on blood. Source of these receptors: a woman in her thirties in good health.

J is TRBJ2-3 and V is TRBV6-4; unclear D gene. Germline CDR1 is MRHNA and CDR2 is SNTAGT. V shed 3 bases and J shed 7 bases, with 5 bases lying between them. The CDR3 length is 11 residues. The chain's CDR3 is CASSDQHTQYF. Here the CDR3 DNA reads TGTGCCAGCAGTGATCAGCATACGCAGTATTTT.

Concerning this clone: Other DNA sequences of this sample code for an identical CDR3. This chain links TRBV9 with TRBJ1-4, with TRBD1 identical over 9 bases. Germline trimming cut 4 bases from V and 6 bases from J; bases unmatched to any gene: 7. CDR1 and CDR2 from the germline V gene are SGDLS and YYNGEE. The CDR3 has 15 residues. In DNA form, the CDR3 reads TGTGCCAGCAGCCCCCGGACAGGGGAATATGAAAAACTGTTTTTT. Protein product: CASSPRTGEYEKLFF.

The chain combines TRBV7-9 with TRBJ2-4; 12 nucleotides line up with TRBD1. CDR3 length: 16 amino acids. Germline V gene sequence: CDR1 SEHNR, CDR2 FQNEAQ (reference sequence). V lost 1 base and J lost 9; bases outside the gene matches: 7. The CDR3 here is CASSLGDRGRGSIQYF. The CDR3 nucleotides are TGTGCCAGCAGCTTAGGGGACAGGGGGCGCGGGAGCATTCAGTACTTC.

The rearrangement joins TRBV4-1 to TRBJ2-1, with 7 bases matching TRBD1. The CDR3 totals 12 residues. The trim removed 3 bases at V and 10 bases at J, leaving 3 bases unmatched. The germline V gene encodes CDR1 MGHRA and CDR2 YSYEKL. CDR3 protein: CASSQGQLEQFF. In DNA form, the CDR3 reads TGCGCCAGCAGCCAGGGACAGCTCGAGCAGTTCTTC.

V is TRBV28 and J is TRBJ2-2, with D unclear. V lost 6 bases and J lost 0, with 5 bases in between. The CDR3 has 13 residues. Germline V gene data show CDR1 as MDHEN and CDR2 as SYDVKM. The CDR3 coding sequence is TGTGCCAGCAGAGAAGCGAACACCGGGGAGCTGTTTTTT. Amino acids: CASREANTGELFF.

The chain carries TRBV27 and TRBJ2-7, with 8 nucleotides matching TRBD1. The CDR3 spans 16 residues. Germline CDR1 reads MNHEY; CDR2 reads SMNVEV (reference sequence). J lost 2 bases, V lost 8 bases, and 14 bases had no gene match. Here the CDR3 reads CASALTGGLGTYEQYV. For the CDR3, the DNA is TGTGCCAGCGCCCTAACAGGGGGGCTGGGAACCTACGAGCAGTACGTC.

This clone has just a few counts. The chain joins TRBV5-1 to TRBJ2-7; no clear D. The CDR3 spans 14 residues. Trimming pared 4 bases from V and 2 bases from J, leaving 13 bases between. From germline, CDR1 is SGHRS and CDR2 YFSETQ. The chain's CDR3 is CASSPAAETYEQYF. The CDR3 DNA follows: TGCGCCAGCAGCCCCGCCGCAGAGACCTACGAGCAGTACTTC.

The chain employs TRBV27 and TRBJ1-1, with D maybe TRBD1 (5 bases). V dropped 8 bases and J dropped 1 base, with 14 bases sitting between them. CDR3 size: 14 residues. Germline V gene sequence: CDR1 MNHEY, CDR2 SMNVEV (reference sequence). DNA for the CDR3: TGTGCCAGCTCCCCCAGGGTAGGGAACACTGAAGCTTTCTTT. Protein: CASSPRVGNTEAFF.

The rearrangement joins TRBV15 to TRBJ1-3; no clear D. The germline V gene encodes CDR1 LNHNV and CDR2 YYDKDF (reference sequence). Trimming removed 6 bases at V and 5 bases at J, with 11 bases between. This CDR3 is built from 13 residues. The CDR3 DNA follows: TGTGCCACCAGATGGCAGGTGAGAAACACCATATATTTT. This gives the protein CATRWQVRNTIYF.

The J gene is TRBJ1-5, the V gene TRBV11-2; D is perhaps TRBD1 (6 bases). Trimming took 0 bases from V and 3 from J, leaving 12 bases between them. CDR3 length equals 16 residues. Germline V gives CDR1 SGHAT, CDR2 FQNNGV. CDR3 loop: CASSLDFGGSNQPQHF. CDR3 nucleotide sequence: TGTGCCAGCAGCTTAGATTTCGGGGGCTCCAATCAGCCCCAGCATTTT.

This chain uses TRBV24-1 with TRBJ2-3; a possible D gene is TRBD2 (6 bases). Trimming cost V 4 bases and J 9 bases, with 13 bases left between them. The CDR3 is 13 amino acids. Per germline, CDR1 KGHDR and CDR2 SFDVKD. The CDR3 coding sequence is TGTGCCACCAGTGACCATATAGCGGAAACGCAGTATTTT. It yields the protein CATSDHIAETQYF.

V gene TRBV19 combines with J gene TRBJ1-5; no firm D call. V lost 2 bases to trimming and J lost 7 bases, with 12 bases between them. Germline-derived CDR1 and CDR2 are LNHDA and SQIVND (reference sequence). The CDR3 sequence is 14 residues long. The CDR3 protein is CASSINSKKQPQHF. The CDR3, as DNA: TGTGCCAGTAGTATAAACAGTAAGAAACAGCCCCAGCATTTT.

This clone showed up just once. This CDR3 is CASSQDPNPSYEQYF. The CDR3 bases are TGTGCCAGCAGCCAAGATCCGAACCCTTCCTACGAGCAGTACTTC. The chain has TRBV3-1 (or the pseudogene TRBV3-2) and TRBJ2-7; D is unclear. V was clipped by 0 bases and J by 1 base, with 10 bases between them. Germline CDR1 is LGHDT and CDR2 is YNNKEL (reference sequence). This CDR3 is built from 15 residues.

V is TRBV15 and J is TRBJ2-7; no firm D call. The CDR3 spans 14 residues. Germline V CDR1 and CDR2: LNHNV, YYDKDF (reference sequence). V was cut by 0 bases and J by 5 bases, with 11 bases left in between. The CDR3 reads CATSRDPSFDEQYF. DNA for the CDR3: TGTGCCACCAGCAGAGATCCTAGTTTCGACGAGCAGTACTTC.

The rearrangement joins TRBV7-2 to TRBJ2-6; maybe TRBD1 (6 bases). The germline V gene has CDR1 SGHTA and CDR2 FQGNSA. The CDR3 is 17 residues long. V shed 6 bases and J shed 0 bases, with 15 bases lying between them. CDR3 nucleotides: TGTGCCAGCAGACGTACAGGGTTTGGCTCTGGGGCCAACGTCCTGACTTTC. It yields the protein CASRRTGFGSGANVLTF. Looking up the rest from reference TRBV7-2 and TRBJ2-6 gives the full variable domain: GAGVSQSPSNKVTEKGKDVELRCDPISGHTALYWYRQSLGQGLEFLIYFQGNSAPDKSGLPSDRFSAERTGGSVSTLTIQRTQQEDSAVYLCASRRTGFGSGANVLTFGAGSRLTVL.

V usage is TRBV6-5 and J usage is TRBJ1-1, with TRBD1 matching over 9 bases. J was trimmed by 5 bases and V by 6 bases; bases with no gene match: 4. Germline-derived CDR1 and CDR2 are MNHEY and SVGAGI. The CDR3 extends over 13 amino acids. Here the CDR3 reads CASRADRGTEAFF. The CDR3 DNA reads TGTGCCAGCAGGGCTGACAGGGGGACTGAAGCTTTCTTT.

The chain uses TRBV19 and TRBJ1-4; 8 bases align to TRBD1. Per the germline V gene, CDR1 is LNHDA and CDR2 is SQIVND (reference sequence). The CDR3 spans 15 residues. The trim removed 5 bases at V and 8 bases at J, leaving 10 bases unmatched. CDR3 loop: CASSFQGAAGEKLFF. CDR3 coding DNA: TGTGCCAGTAGTTTCCAGGGGGCAGCTGGGGAAAAACTGTTTTTT.

The chain employs TRBV28 and TRBJ1-2, with 12 bases fitting TRBD1. Germline V gene lookup returns CDR1 MDHEN and CDR2 SYDVKM. The CDR3 is 16 amino acids. With 5 bases clipped from V and 6 bases from J, the junction kept 10 bases outside the gene matches. The CDR3 DNA follows: TGTGCCAGCAGTCAACCGGGACAGGGGGCGCATCATGGCTACACCTTC. Encoded protein: CASSQPGQGAHHGYTF.

This clone has only one observation. This chain connects TRBV7-2 to TRBJ2-7, with 7 nucleotides matching TRBD1. In germline, CDR1 is SGHTA, CDR2 FQGNSA. This CDR3 region has 13 residues. Trimming took 5 bases from V and 7 from J; bases not matched to a gene: 8. The DNA of the CDR3 is TGTGCCAGCAGCAGTACAGGGGTCGGAGAGCAGTACTTC. Encoded protein: CASSSTGVGEQYF.

This clone has just one count. The chain combines TRBV19 with TRBJ2-1; D perhaps matches TRBD1 (6 bases). CDR1 and CDR2 from the germline V gene are LNHDA and SQIVND (reference sequence). Trimming removed 6 bases from V and 4 bases from J, with 10 bases in between. CDR3 length: 13 amino acids. The CDR3 here is CASRTDRYNEQFF. DNA for the CDR3: TGTGCCAGTAGAACCGACAGGTACAATGAGCAGTTCTTC.

The gene calls are TRBV6-4 and TRBJ1-4, with TRBD1 as a possible D gene (6 bases). Looked up from germline, CDR1 is MRHNA and CDR2 is SNTAGT. The CDR3 sequence is 14 residues long. V was trimmed by 6 bases and J by 5 bases, leaving 13 bases between them. As DNA, the CDR3 is TGTGCCAGCAGCCCTGGGGGCCAAAATGAAAAACTGTTTTTT. Its translation is CASSPGGQNEKLFF.

V and J are TRBV12-3 or TRBV12-4 and TRBJ2-2; D perhaps matches TRBD2 (6 bases). The V gene lost 7 bases and the J gene lost 6 bases, with 9 bases spanning the gap. The CDR3 sequence is 12 residues long. CDR3 loop: CASTWGAGELFF. CDR3 sequence (DNA): TGTGCCAGCACCTGGGGGGCCGGGGAGCTGTTTTTT.

The chain carries TRBV5-1 and TRBJ2-2, with D uncertain. The V gene's germline CDR1 is SGHRS and CDR2 YFSETQ. V lost 0 bases to trimming and J lost 3 bases, with 9 bases between them. The CDR3 contains 15 residues. This CDR3 is CASSLDQGDTGELFF. Here the CDR3 DNA reads TGCGCCAGCAGCTTGGACCAAGGCGACACCGGGGAGCTGTTTTTT.

This rearrangement joins TRBV9 to TRBJ2-5; the D is unclear. The CDR3 covers 15 residues. Germline values: CDR1 SGDLS, CDR2 YYNGEE. The germline V and J ends were trimmed by 4 bases and 7 bases, with 20 bases remaining between them. CDR3 residues: CASSQTPKLDGTQYF. The CDR3 DNA reads TGTGCCAGCAGCCAGACGCCTAAATTGGACGGGACCCAGTACTTC.

CDR3 DNA sequence: TGTGCCAGCAGCCGGATGGCCGTCCGGGACAGTTCCACTGAAGCTTTCTTT. Translation gives CASSRMAVRDSSTEAFF. The V call is TRBV11-2, the J call TRBJ1-1; TRBD1 matches at 7 bases. CDR3 length: 17 residues. Unmatched junction bases numbered 16, after V lost 5 bases and J lost 4 bases. Germline V gives CDR1 SGHAT, CDR2 FQNNGV.

In regard to this clone: This sample includes further DNA sequences coding for the same CDR3. The chain combines TRBV5-1 with TRBJ1-1; a possible D gene is TRBD1 (6 bases). Trimming took 0 bases from V and 4 from J, leaving 7 bases between them. Germline V lookup: CDR1 SGHRS, CDR2 YFSETQ. The CDR3 consists of 13 residues. CDR3 region: CASSLAGATEAFF. The CDR3 DNA reads TGCGCCAGCAGCTTGGCAGGGGCCACTGAAGCTTTCTTT.

This clone is a singleton in its sample. This chain joins TRBV5-8 and TRBJ2-5; 15 bases are shared with TRBD2. V shed 4 bases and J 3 bases; nucleotides not matched to a gene: 7. Germline lookup yields CDR1 SGHTS and CDR2 YDEGEE. CDR3 size: 17 residues. CDR3 coding DNA: TGTGCCAGCAGCCCCCGGACTAGCGGGAGGGCGGAAGAGACCCAGTACTTC. This gives the protein CASSPRTSGRAEETQYF.